This entry concerns a single TCR beta chain. Libraries were prepared by immunoSEQ multiplex PCR; TCRdb keeps only in-frame clonotypes and omits some of them. This table has approximately 40,000 clones, about 90% appearing once. Germline V gene sequence: CDR1 MDHEN, CDR2 SYDVKM. The germline V and J ends were trimmed by 7 bases and 4 bases, with 10 bases remaining between them. CDR3 length: 12 residues. The data originate from a study of blood T cell repertoires in COVID-19. Study-wide background: The United States, Italy and Spain provided the acute and convalescent COVID-19 samples.

This TCR was sampled from an elderly woman with acute or convalescent COVID-19. This chain joins TRBV28 and TRBJ1-2; a possible D gene is TRBD1 (6 bases). The sample comprised peripheral blood. The CDR3 region has the DNA TGTGCCAGCAAGGGGACAATCTATGGCTACACCTTC. Its translation: CASKGTIYGYTF.